This T cell receptor (beta chain) was observed in a study of CD8+CD57+ T cells in acquired aplastic anemia. Study information: Average DNA yield from sorted CD4+ and CD8+ cells was around 3 ug.

Profiling of TCR beta VDJ combinations and CDR3 sequences used genomic DNA as template. Via MiXCR, TCRdb re-called the reads, giving one row per CDR3 protein. The sample has some 150,000 distinct CDR3 sequences, approximately 52% seen once. Germline V gene lookup returns CDR1 DFQATT and CDR2 SNEGSKA (reference sequence). CDR3 length equals 14 residues. With V trimmed by 5 bases and J by 0 bases, 1 base remained unmatched. A remark on this clonotype: What it binds is not known.

Study-wide points: The study identified more than 25 CD8+ CDR3 sequences shared by patients and controls.

Sequenced patients had shown CD8+CD57+ cell expansion by flow cytometry. The enrolled patients all had severe acquired aplastic anemia. No therapy was given to patients before blood sampling. The source of this sequence is a human donor with aplastic anemia. The chain couples TRBV20-1 to TRBJ1-1, with 12 bases matching TRBD1. Sequencing input: sorted CD4+, CD8+, or CD8+CD57+ T cells (not recorded which) from PBMCs. The CDR3 is CSAGTGGLNTEAFF. CDR3 coding DNA: TGCAGTGCTGGGACAGGGGGCCTGAACACTGAAGCTTTCTTT.